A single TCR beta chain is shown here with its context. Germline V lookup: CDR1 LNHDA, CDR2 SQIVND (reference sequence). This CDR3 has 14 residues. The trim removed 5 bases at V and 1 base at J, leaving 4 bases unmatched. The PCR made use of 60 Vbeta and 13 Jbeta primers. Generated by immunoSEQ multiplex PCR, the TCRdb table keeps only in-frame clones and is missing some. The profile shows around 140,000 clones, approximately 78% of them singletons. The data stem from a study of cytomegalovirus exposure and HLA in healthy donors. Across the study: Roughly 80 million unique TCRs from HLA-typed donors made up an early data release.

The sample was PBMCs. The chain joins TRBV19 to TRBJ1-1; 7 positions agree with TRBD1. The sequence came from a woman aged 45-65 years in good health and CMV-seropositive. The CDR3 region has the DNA TGTGCCAGTAGTTTCGGACAGGAGAACACTGAAGCTTTCTTT. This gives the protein CASSFGQENTEAFF. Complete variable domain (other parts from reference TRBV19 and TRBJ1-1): DGGITQSPKYLFRKEGQNVTLSCEQNLNHDAMYWYRQDPGQGLRLIYYSQIVNDFQKGDIAEGYSVSREKKESFPLTVTSAQKNPTAFYLCASSFGQENTEAFFGQGTRLTVV.